This T cell receptor (beta chain) came from a study of cytomegalovirus exposure and HLA in healthy donors. As concerns this clone: What it recognizes is unknown.

The PCR contained 60 Vbeta and 13 Jbeta primers. Profiling relied on immunoSEQ multiplex PCR, and the TCRdb table lists in-frame clones only, not all of them. The top ten clones hold roughly 2.9% of a sample with about 140,000 clones, approximately 78% of them seen once. Notes on the study in general: It was taken for granted in presence/absence analyses that sequencing depth across donors was roughly uniform. What a later analysis reportedly showed was that an Asian-associated ancestry cluster had fewer N-insertions than the approximately 670-donor mean. There were some V segments, including TRBV6-2 and TRBV6-3, excluded as indistinguishable.

Germline CDR1 reads SGHVS; CDR2 reads FQNEAQ. The CDR3 totals 16 residues. With V trimmed by 5 bases and J by 0 bases, 5 bases remained unmatched. The sample consisted of PBMCs. This sequence joins TRBV7-8 and TRBJ2-3, with 10 bases fitting TRBD2. This sequence originates from a female donor in good health and CMV-seronegative. The CDR3 region has the DNA TGTGCCAGCAGCCACGGACTAGCGGCGAGCACAGATACGCAGTATTTT. It is translated as CASSHGLAASTDTQYF. Full variable domain (outside the CDR3, taken from reference TRBV7-8 and TRBJ2-3): GAGVSQSPRYKVAKRGQDVALRCDPISGHVSLFWYQQALGQGPEFLTYFQNEAQLDKSGLPSDRFFAERPEGSVSTLKIQRTQQEDSAVYLCASSHGLAASTDTQYFGPGTRLTVL.